Listed here is a single TCR beta chain. The antigen is not known. The data belong to a study of shared clonotypes between healthy human individuals. Study context: Donors consisted of two women and three men between 18 and 49.

V dropped 0 bases and J dropped 5 bases, with 14 bases sitting between them. The CDR3 consists of 15 residues. Germline CDR1 and CDR2: ENHRY and SYGVKD. Profiled with immunoSEQ multiplex PCR; TCRdb holds only in-frame clones, not every one. This table holds about 490,000 clones, about 84% found once. Study results and caveats: Sequencing depth was expected to affect clonotype sharing among donors. The diversity represented, both genetic and in exposure history, was limited by few donors.

The chain uses TRBV10-3 and TRBJ2-7; tentative D call: TRBD1 (5 bases). The source of this sequence is a woman between 40 and 55 years old in good health. Some clones in this sample may be carry-over from other donors' samples. The sequencing input was PBMCs. The CDR3 DNA reads as TGTGCCATCAGTGAGTCGGCAGGGTCGTCGGACGAGCAGTACTTC. It codes for CAISESAGSSDEQYF.